This TCR beta chain appears in the sequencing data of a study of T cell repertoires in cytomegalovirus infection. As for the study in general: CMV infection and matching HLA type were both indicated by public TCR beta signatures.

This clonotype has a handful of counts. Its antigen is unidentified. Overall study findings and caveats: Clonotypes of TCR beta that were HLA-C-restricted and CMV-specific dominated the ex vivo response.

The length of the CDR3 is 12 residues. Trimming pared 10 bases from V and 2 bases from J, leaving 11 bases between. The germline V gene has CDR1 ENHRY and CDR2 SYGVKD. TCRdb independently ran MiXCR on the reads; one entry per CDR3 protein. The sample has around 200,000 distinct CDR3 sequences; about a sixth are singletons. The sequence was obtained from a human donor in good health (CMV status not recorded). Some clones in this sample may be carry-over from other donors' samples. The sequencing sample was made of CD8+ T cells from PBMCs. The chain combines TRBV10-3 with TRBJ1-2, with D perhaps matching TRBD1 (5 bases). The CDR3 here is CATAGDNYGYTF. The CDR3 DNA sequence: TGTGCCACTGCCGGGGACAACTATGGCTACACCTTC.